The 10 T cell receptor beta chains listed next were all sequenced from one sample in a study of T-cell memory formation after mild COVID-19. TCRdb called the 5' RACE reads again in MiXCR, with one record for every CDR3 protein. This table has 150,000 to 200,000 distinct CDR3 sequences, roughly 31% appearing once. The sample was PBMCs or a T cell subset sorted from them (not recorded which). The receptors come from an adult woman who had mild COVID-19 (a few samples of this study predate the infection). Cell type and time point are not known.

This clonotype was seen once. The rearrangement joins TRBV24-1 to TRBJ1-5; the D is unclear. CDR1 is KGHDR, CDR2 SFDVKD, per germline. This CDR3 contains 13 residues. Trimming stripped 9 bases from V and 1 base from J, with 9 bases between. CDR3 protein: CATSGRSNQPQHF. CDR3 sequence (DNA): TGTGCCACCTCCGGGCGGAGCAATCAGCCCCAGCATTTT.

A few counts support this clonotype. The J gene is TRBJ2-6, the V gene TRBV7-6, with unresolved D. Germline CDR1 SGHVS, CDR2 FNYEAQ. Deletions cut 5 bases from V and 0 bases from J, with 17 bases between. The CDR3 extends over 18 amino acids. The CDR3 is CASSPGPPTSSGANVLTF. The CDR3 DNA reads as TGTGCCAGCAGCCCTGGGCCGCCTACATCCTCTGGGGCCAACGTCCTGACTTTC.

The J gene is TRBJ2-1, the V gene TRBV7-3, with TRBD2 matching 7 bases. V dropped 1 base and J dropped 5; count of bases not matched to a gene: 5. The CDR3 length is 15 residues. The germline CDR1 and CDR2 sequences are SGHTA and FQGTGA. CDR3 sequence: CASSLSGGVDNEQFF. DNA for the CDR3: TGTGCCAGCAGCTTAAGTGGGGGGGTCGACAATGAGCAGTTCTTC.

This clonotype was observed a few times. V and J are TRBV12-3 or TRBV12-4 and TRBJ2-4; TRBD1 or TRBD2 may be the D gene (7 bases each). The CDR3 sequence is 15 residues long. V gave up 5 bases and J gave up 7 bases, with 18 bases separating them. The CDR3 sequence: CASSPPRGGDNIQYF. The CDR3 DNA reads TGTGCCAGCAGTCCCCCCAGGGGGGGCGATAACATTCAGTACTTC.

J is TRBJ2-7 and V is TRBV19; 7 positions agree with TRBD1. Germline V CDR1 and CDR2: LNHDA, SQIVND (reference sequence). The V segment lost 4 bases and the J segment 3 bases; nucleotides outside the gene matches: 15. This CDR3 comprises 17 residues. CDR3 region: CASSTSGTAASIYEQYF. CDR3 DNA: TGTGCCAGTAGTACCTCCGGGACAGCTGCATCCATCTACGAGCAGTACTTC.

The chain recombines TRBV12-3 or TRBV12-4 with TRBJ2-1; TRBD2 agrees at 12 bases. The CDR3 runs to 15 residues. V gave up 4 bases and J gave up 8 bases; unmatched junction bases: 6. The CDR3 protein is CASSSETSGSDEQFF. CDR3 DNA: TGTGCCAGCAGTTCTGAGACTAGCGGGAGCGATGAGCAGTTCTTC.

This chain links TRBV12-3 or TRBV12-4 with TRBJ2-2, with 10 bases that match TRBD2. CDR3 length: 13 amino acids. V shed 5 bases, J shed 6 bases, and the junction held 0 bases outside the gene matches. The CDR3: CASSSGGAGELFF. In DNA, the CDR3 is TGTGCCAGCAGTAGCGGGGGGGCCGGGGAGCTGTTTTTT.

The genes are TRBV7-3 and TRBJ2-5; 8 nucleotides align to TRBD2. The CDR3 sequence is 17 residues long. V lost 1 base to trimming and J lost 0 bases; unmatched junction nucleotides: 7. Germline V lookup: CDR1 SGHTA, CDR2 FQGTGA. As DNA, the CDR3 is TGTGCCAGCAGCTTAAGAGGGGCGGGAGGTTACCAAGAGACCCAGTACTTC. Amino acids: CASSLRGAGGYQETQYF.

This clonotype was counted only a few times. The chain links TRBV29-1 to TRBJ1-1; D remains ambiguous. CDR1 SQVTM and CDR2 ANQGSEA come from the germline V gene. This CDR3 comprises 11 residues. With 4 bases removed from V and 6 bases from J, the gap between germline ends came to 9 bases. The CDR3 nucleotides are TGCAGCGTTGTGAATGGGGCTGAAGCTTTCTTT. It encodes CSVVNGAEAFF.

The chain combines TRBV5-1 with TRBJ2-3; D might be TRBD2 (6 bases). The CDR3 covers 16 residues. Germline V gene sequence: CDR1 SGHRS, CDR2 YFSETQ. The V gene lost 3 bases and the J gene lost 1 base, with 15 bases spanning the gap. The CDR3 sequence: CASSSRRDFGTDTQYF. The CDR3 DNA reads as TGCGCCAGCAGCTCCCGGCGGGACTTCGGCACAGATACGCAGTATTTT.